This T cell receptor (beta chain) is drawn from a study of cytomegalovirus exposure and HLA in healthy donors. Study results and limitations: Analysis was carried out at a later point, and it linked a missense DCLRE1C variant to TCR beta V- and J-gene trimming. Reports credit the classifier with highly specific, highly sensitive diagnosis of cytomegalovirus status.

As regards this clone: What it binds is unknown.

With 60 Vbeta and 13 Jbeta primers, the PCR was carried out. Data came from immunoSEQ multiplex PCR; TCRdb stores just in-frame clones and leaves some out. The table lists some 82,000 clones. The specimen was PBMCs. The source of this sequence is a woman between 25 and 40 years old in good health and CMV-seronegative.

The CDR3 DNA reads TGTGCCAGCAGTGAACATTCTCGGACAGGGAATGAAAAACTGTTTTTT. Translating it yields CASSEHSRTGNEKLFF. The J gene is TRBJ1-4, the V gene TRBV25-1, with TRBD1 matching over 8 bases. J was trimmed by 5 bases and V by 2 bases; bases with no gene match: 7. The CDR3 has 16 residues. Germline-derived CDR1 and CDR2 are MGHDK and SYGVNS.